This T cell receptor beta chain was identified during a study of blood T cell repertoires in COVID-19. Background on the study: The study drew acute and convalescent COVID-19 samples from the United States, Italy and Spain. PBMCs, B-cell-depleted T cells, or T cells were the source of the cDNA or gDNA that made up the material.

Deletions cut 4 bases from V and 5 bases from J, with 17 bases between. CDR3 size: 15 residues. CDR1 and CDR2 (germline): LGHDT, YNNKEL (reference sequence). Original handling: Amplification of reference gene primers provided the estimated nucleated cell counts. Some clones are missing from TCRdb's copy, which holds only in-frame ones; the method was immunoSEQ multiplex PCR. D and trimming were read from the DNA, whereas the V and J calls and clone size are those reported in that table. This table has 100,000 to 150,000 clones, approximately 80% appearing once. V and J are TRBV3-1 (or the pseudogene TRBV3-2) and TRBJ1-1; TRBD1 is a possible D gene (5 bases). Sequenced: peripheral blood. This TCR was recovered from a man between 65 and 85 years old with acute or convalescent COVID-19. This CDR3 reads CASSPSAGWGTEAFF. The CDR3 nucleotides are TGTGCCAGCAGCCCCTCGGCGGGGTGGGGGACTGAAGCTTTCTTT.